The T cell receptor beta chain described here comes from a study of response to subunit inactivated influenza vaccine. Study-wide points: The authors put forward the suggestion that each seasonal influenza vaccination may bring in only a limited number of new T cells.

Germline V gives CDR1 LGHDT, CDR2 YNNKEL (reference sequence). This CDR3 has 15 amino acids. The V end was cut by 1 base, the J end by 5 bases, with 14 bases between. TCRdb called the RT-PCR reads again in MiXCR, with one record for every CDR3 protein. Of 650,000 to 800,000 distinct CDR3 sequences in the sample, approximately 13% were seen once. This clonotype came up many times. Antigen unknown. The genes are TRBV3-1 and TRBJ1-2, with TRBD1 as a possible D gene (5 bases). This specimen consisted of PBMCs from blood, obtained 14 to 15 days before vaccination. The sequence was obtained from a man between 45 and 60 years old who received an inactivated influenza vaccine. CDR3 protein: CASSQGGGDWYGYTF. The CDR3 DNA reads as TGTGCCAGCAGCCAAGGAGGAGGGGACTGGTATGGCTACACCTTC.